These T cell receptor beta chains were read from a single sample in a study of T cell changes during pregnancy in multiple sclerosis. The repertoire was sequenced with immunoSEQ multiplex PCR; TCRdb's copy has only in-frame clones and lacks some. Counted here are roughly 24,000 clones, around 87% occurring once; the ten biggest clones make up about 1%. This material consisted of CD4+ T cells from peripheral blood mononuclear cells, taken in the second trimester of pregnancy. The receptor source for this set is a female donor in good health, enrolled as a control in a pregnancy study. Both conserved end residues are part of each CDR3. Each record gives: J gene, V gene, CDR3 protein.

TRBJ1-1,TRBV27,CASSYLGGQGAGSHEAFF
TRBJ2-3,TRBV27,CASSLLAGAYTDTQYF
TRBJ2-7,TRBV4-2,CASSQTSGGSRSYEQYF
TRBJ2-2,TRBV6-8,CASSLGLAPTGELFF
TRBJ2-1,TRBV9,CASSPSRGYRGRGTYNEQFF
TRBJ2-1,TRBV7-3,CASSLSSGRAEQFF
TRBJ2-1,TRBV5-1,CASSPGIAGGVADEQFF
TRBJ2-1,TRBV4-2,CASSQDGGQGRGNEQFF
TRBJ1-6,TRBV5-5,CASSLLTQGINSPLHF
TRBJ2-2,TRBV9,CASSSLAGGVSGTGELFF
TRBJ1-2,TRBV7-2,CASSSLSIYYGYTF
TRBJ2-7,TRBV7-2,CASSYKAGPGTGPYEQYF
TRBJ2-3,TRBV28,CASHSGTSSPDTQYF
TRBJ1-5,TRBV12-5,CASGLIRTGDPQPQHF
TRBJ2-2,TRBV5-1,CASSLASGGELFF
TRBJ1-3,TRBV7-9,CASSSSRGWAGNTIYF
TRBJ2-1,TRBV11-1,CASSHTGTGDHNEQFF
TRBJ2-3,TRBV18,CASSPSPRTDTQYF
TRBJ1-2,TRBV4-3,CASSQGPSGRASGYTF
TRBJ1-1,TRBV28,CASSPRGGSGSLF
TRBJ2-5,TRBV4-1,CASSHRTEQETQYF
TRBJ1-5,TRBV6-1,CASRTRAHREPQHF
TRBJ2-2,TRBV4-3,CASSQEAEPGELFF
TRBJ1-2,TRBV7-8,CAVGSGINYGYTF
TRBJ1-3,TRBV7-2,CASSFFGGQWDTIYF
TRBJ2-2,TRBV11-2,CASSPGTGYTGELFF
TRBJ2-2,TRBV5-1,CASSFRVGQTNTGELFF
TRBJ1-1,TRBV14,CASSQDVQGALTEAFF
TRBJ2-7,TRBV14,CASSHKALWDRAFPPAYEQYF